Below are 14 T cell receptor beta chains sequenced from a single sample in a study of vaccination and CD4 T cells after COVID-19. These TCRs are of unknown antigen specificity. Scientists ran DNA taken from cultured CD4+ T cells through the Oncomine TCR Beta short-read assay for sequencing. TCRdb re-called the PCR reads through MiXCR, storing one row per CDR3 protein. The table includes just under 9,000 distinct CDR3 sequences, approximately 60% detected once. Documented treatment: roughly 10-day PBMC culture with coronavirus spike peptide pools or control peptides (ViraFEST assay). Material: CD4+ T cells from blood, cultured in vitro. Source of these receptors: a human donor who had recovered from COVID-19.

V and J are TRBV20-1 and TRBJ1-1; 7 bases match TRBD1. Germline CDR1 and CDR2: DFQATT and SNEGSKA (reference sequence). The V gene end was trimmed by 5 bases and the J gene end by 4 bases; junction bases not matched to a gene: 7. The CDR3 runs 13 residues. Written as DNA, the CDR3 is TGCAGTGCTGGGGACAGATCAGCCACTGAAGCTTTCTTT. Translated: CSAGDRSATEAFF.

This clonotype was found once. Written as DNA, the CDR3 is TGTGCCAGCAGCCGAGGGACTCCGATCTCCTACGAGCAGTACTTC. Its protein product is CASSRGTPISYEQYF. V gene TRBV6-1 combines with J gene TRBJ2-7, with D possibly matching TRBD2 (6 bases). CDR3 length: 15 residues. V was cut by 6 bases and J by 0 bases, with 15 bases left in between. CDR1 and CDR2 (germline): MNHNS, SASEGT.

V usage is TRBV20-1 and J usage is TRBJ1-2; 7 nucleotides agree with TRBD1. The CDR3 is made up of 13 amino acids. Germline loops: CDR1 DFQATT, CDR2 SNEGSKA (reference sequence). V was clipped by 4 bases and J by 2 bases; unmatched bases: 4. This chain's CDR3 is CSATGTANYGYTF. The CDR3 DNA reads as TGCAGTGCTACCGGGACAGCGAACTATGGCTACACCTTC.

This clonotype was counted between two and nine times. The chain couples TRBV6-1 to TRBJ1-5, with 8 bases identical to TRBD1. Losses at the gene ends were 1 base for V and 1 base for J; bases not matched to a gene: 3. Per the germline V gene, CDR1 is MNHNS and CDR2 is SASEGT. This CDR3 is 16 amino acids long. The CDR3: CASSEGTGLSNQPQHF. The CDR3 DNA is TGTGCCAGCAGTGAAGGGACAGGGTTGAGCAATCAGCCCCAGCATTTT.

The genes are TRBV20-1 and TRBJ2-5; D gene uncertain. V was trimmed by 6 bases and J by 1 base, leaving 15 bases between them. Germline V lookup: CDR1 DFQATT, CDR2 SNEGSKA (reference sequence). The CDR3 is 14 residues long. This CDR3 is CSAPPVATQETQYF. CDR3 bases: TGCAGTGCCCCCCCAGTTGCAACCCAAGAGACCCAGTACTTC.

CDR3 coding DNA: TGTGCAAGTCGCTTACCAGGGGACAATTCACCCCTCCACTTT. It codes for CASRLPGDNSPLHF. This chain connects TRBV12-2 to TRBJ1-6; TRBD1 was called by the table and not checked on the DNA. TRBV12-2 is deemed a pseudogene. This CDR3 is 14 amino acids long.

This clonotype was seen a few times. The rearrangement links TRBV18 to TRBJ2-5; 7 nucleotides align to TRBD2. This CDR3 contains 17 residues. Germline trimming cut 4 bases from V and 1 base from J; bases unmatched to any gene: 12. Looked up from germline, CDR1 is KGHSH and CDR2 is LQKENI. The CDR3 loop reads CASSQESLAVFQETQYF. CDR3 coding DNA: TGTGCCAGCTCACAGGAGAGCCTAGCGGTCTTCCAAGAGACCCAGTACTTC.

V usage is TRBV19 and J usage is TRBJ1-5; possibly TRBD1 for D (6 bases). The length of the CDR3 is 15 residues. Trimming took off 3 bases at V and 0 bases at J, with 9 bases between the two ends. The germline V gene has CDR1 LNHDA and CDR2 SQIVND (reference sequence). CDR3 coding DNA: TGTGCCAGTAGTATCGGACAGTATAGCAATCAGCCCCAGCATTTT. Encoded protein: CASSIGQYSNQPQHF.

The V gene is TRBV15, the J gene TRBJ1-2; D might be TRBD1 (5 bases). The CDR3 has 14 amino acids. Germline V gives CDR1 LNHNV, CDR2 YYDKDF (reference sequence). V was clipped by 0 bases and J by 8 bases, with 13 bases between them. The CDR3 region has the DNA TGTGCCACCAGCAGAGATTCCATAGGGGACGGCTACACCTTC. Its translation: CATSRDSIGDGYTF.

In DNA form, the CDR3 reads TGTGCCAGTAGCCAGCGACAGGGATCAACACTGAATGGCTACACCTTC. Translating gives CASSQRQGSTLNGYTF. This chain uses TRBV19 with TRBJ1-2; 7 bases agree with TRBD1. This CDR3 has 16 amino acids. In germline, CDR1 is LNHDA, CDR2 SQIVND (reference sequence). The V segment lost 6 bases and the J segment 6 bases; nucleotides outside the gene matches: 16.

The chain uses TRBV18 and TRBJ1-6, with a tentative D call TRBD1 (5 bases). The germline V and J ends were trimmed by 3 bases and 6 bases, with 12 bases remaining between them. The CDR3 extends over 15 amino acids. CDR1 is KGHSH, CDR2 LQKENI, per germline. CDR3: CASSPGGVGNSPLHF. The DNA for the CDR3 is TGTGCCAGCTCACCGGGAGGGGTAGGTAATTCACCCCTCCACTTT.

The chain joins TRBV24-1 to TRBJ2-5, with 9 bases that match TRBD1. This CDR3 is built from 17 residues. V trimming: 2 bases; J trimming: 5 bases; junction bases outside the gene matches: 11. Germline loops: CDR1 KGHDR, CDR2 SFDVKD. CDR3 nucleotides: TGTGCCACCAGTGATTGGGGGGGGACAGGGACGAGGGAGACCCAGTACTTC. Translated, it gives CATSDWGGTGTRETQYF.

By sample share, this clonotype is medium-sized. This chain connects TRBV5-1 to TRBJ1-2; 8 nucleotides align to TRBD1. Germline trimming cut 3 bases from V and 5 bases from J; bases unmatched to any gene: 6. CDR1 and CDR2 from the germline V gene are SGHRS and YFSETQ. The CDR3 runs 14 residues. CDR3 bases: TGCGCCAGCAGCTGGGGGGACAGGTCGTATGGCTACACCTTC. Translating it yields CASSWGDRSYGYTF.

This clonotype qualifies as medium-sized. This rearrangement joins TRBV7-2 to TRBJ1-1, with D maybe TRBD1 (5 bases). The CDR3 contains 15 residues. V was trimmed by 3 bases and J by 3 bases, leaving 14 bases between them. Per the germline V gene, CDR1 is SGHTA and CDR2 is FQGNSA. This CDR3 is CASSFSGVAHTEAFF. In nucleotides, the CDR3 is TGTGCCAGCAGCTTTTCGGGGGTGGCGCACACTGAAGCTTTCTTT.